The rows below give T cell receptor beta chains drawn from one sample of a study of T cells after posttransplantation cyclophosphamide. Sequencing was performed with immunoSEQ multiplex PCR; in TCRdb, only in-frame clones are kept and a portion is missing. The sample contains 10,000 to 13,000 clones, none of them singletons. Here the sequenced sample was PBMCs, taken after allogeneic stem cell transplant with posttransplant cyclophosphamide. These receptors originate from a female patient in her 40s who received an allogeneic stem cell transplant from a related donor, was CMV-positive, and had no GVHD. The graft donor may have contributed some T cells. CDR3s include the opening cysteine and the closing phenylalanine or tryptophan. Fields, in order: D gene, V gene, clone size, J gene, CDR3 protein, CDR3 DNA. D genes are given only for firm matches. Some rows have no size entry. The others give once, few or many, or a class for an expanded clone.

D gene: TRBD1
V gene: TRBV30
clone size: many
J gene: TRBJ1-2
CDR3 protein: CAHQGVASYGYTF
CDR3 DNA: TGTGCACACCAGGGGGTTGCGAGCTATGGCTACACCTTC

D gene: TRBD2
V gene: TRBV7-6
clone size: many
J gene: TRBJ2-2
CDR3 protein: CASSLEWDYSQHTGELFF
CDR3 DNA: TGTGCCAGCAGCTTAGAGTGGGACTACTCACAACACACCGGGGAGCTGTTTTTT

D gene: -
V gene: TRBV7-9
clone size: many
J gene: TRBJ1-6
CDR3 protein: CASGGDGYNSPLHF
CDR3 DNA: TGTGCCAGCGGGGGGGACGGGTATAATTCACCCCTCCACTTT

D gene: -
V gene: TRBV4-1
clone size: many
J gene: TRBJ1-5
CDR3 protein: CASSPTDRYNQPQHF
CDR3 DNA: TGCGCCAGCAGCCCTACCGACAGGTACAATCAGCCCCAGCATTTT

D gene: -
V gene: TRBV7-2
clone size: many
J gene: TRBJ2-7
CDR3 protein: CASSLGGRRSYEQYF
CDR3 DNA: TGTGCCAGCAGCTTAGGAGGTCGGCGGTCCTACGAGCAGTACTTC

D gene: TRBD1
V gene: TRBV11-2
clone size: many
J gene: TRBJ2-7
CDR3 protein: CASSQRTGAYEQYF
CDR3 DNA: TGTGCCAGCAGCCAAAGGACAGGGGCCTACGAGCAGTACTTC

D gene: TRBD1
V gene: TRBV6-1
clone size: -
J gene: TRBJ2-5
CDR3 protein: CASGHRTGAQTQYF
CDR3 DNA: TGTGCCAGCGGGCACCGGACAGGGGCACAGACCCAGTACTTC

D gene: TRBD1
V gene: TRBV11-2
clone size: -
J gene: TRBJ2-5
CDR3 protein: CASSFGSGQGALEQYF
CDR3 DNA: TGTGCCAGCAGCTTTGGGTCGGGACAGGGGGCGTTAGAGCAGTACTTC

D gene: -
V gene: TRBV18
clone size: few
J gene: TRBJ2-6
CDR3 protein: CASSLRGASGANVLTF
CDR3 DNA: TGTGCCAGCTCACTCCGTGGGGCCTCTGGGGCCAACGTCCTGACTTTC

D gene: TRBD2
V gene: TRBV28
clone size: many
J gene: TRBJ2-1
CDR3 protein: CASSSDGLAGYEQFF
CDR3 DNA: TGTGCCAGCAGTTCAGATGGACTAGCGGGTTATGAGCAGTTCTTC

D gene: -
V gene: TRBV11-3
clone size: many
J gene: TRBJ2-1
CDR3 protein: CASSFDGGDNEQFF
CDR3 DNA: TGTGCCAGCAGCTTCGACGGGGGTGACAATGAGCAGTTCTTC

D gene: TRBD2
V gene: TRBV28
clone size: many
J gene: TRBJ2-1
CDR3 protein: CASSWYRREFSSNEQFF
CDR3 DNA: TGTGCCAGCAGTTGGTACAGGCGGGAGTTTTCGAGCAATGAGCAGTTCTTC

D gene: -
V gene: TRBV10-3
clone size: many
J gene: TRBJ1-5
CDR3 protein: CAISQAFGNQPQHF
CDR3 DNA: TGTGCCATCAGCCAGGCCTTTGGAAATCAGCCCCAGCATTTT

D gene: TRBD2
V gene: TRBV9
clone size: many
J gene: TRBJ2-2
CDR3 protein: CASSFGLAGAERGAGELFF
CDR3 DNA: TGTGCCAGCAGCTTCGGACTAGCGGGAGCGGAGAGGGGTGCCGGGGAGCTGTTTTTT

D gene: TRBD1
V gene: TRBV6-1
clone size: many
J gene: TRBJ1-2
CDR3 protein: CASSWTGRNYGYTF
CDR3 DNA: TGTGCCAGCAGTTGGACAGGGAGGAACTATGGCTACACCTTC

D gene: TRBD2
V gene: TRBV5-1
clone size: many
J gene: TRBJ2-1
CDR3 protein: CASSFLGTSGRGSYNEQFF
CDR3 DNA: TGCGCCAGCAGCTTTTTGGGGACTAGCGGGAGAGGGTCCTACAATGAGCAGTTCTTC

D gene: -
V gene: TRBV11-2
clone size: many
J gene: TRBJ1-1
CDR3 protein: CASSLEFGRANTEAFF
CDR3 DNA: TGTGCCAGCAGCTTAGAATTCGGCAGGGCGAACACTGAAGCTTTCTTT

D gene: -
V gene: TRBV28
clone size: many
J gene: TRBJ1-5
CDR3 protein: CASIHGGGSNQPQHF
CDR3 DNA: TGTGCCAGCATTCACGGGGGGGGATCCAATCAGCCCCAGCATTTT

D gene: TRBD2
V gene: TRBV6-5
clone size: many
J gene: TRBJ2-3
CDR3 protein: CASSWGGTQYF
CDR3 DNA: TGTGCCAGCAGTTGGGGGGGTACGCAGTATTTT

D gene: TRBD1
V gene: TRBV19
clone size: many
J gene: TRBJ2-7
CDR3 protein: CASSMRGQGLYEQYF
CDR3 DNA: TGTGCCAGTAGTATGAGAGGACAGGGGCTCTACGAGCAGTACTTC

D gene: -
V gene: TRBV2
clone size: many
J gene: TRBJ1-5
CDR3 protein: CASSVIGTHQPQHF
CDR3 DNA: TGTGCCAGCAGTGTTATCGGGACTCATCAGCCCCAGCATTTT

D gene: TRBD2
V gene: TRBV27
clone size: many
J gene: TRBJ2-7
CDR3 protein: CASSLSTSVTYEQYF
CDR3 DNA: TGTGCCAGCAGTTTATCGACTAGCGTGACCTACGAGCAGTACTTC

D gene: TRBD2
V gene: TRBV27
clone size: many
J gene: TRBJ2-1
CDR3 protein: CASSSTSGRSYNEQFF
CDR3 DNA: TGTGCCAGCAGTTCGACTAGCGGGAGGTCCTACAATGAGCAGTTCTTC

D gene: TRBD1
V gene: TRBV6-5
clone size: many
J gene: TRBJ2-7
CDR3 protein: CASRWGGTGDGEQYF
CDR3 DNA: TGTGCCAGCAGGTGGGGGGGGACAGGGGATGGGGAGCAGTACTTC

D gene: TRBD1
V gene: TRBV10-3
clone size: many
J gene: TRBJ2-1
CDR3 protein: CAISERGQLVEQFF
CDR3 DNA: TGTGCCATCAGTGAACGGGGACAGCTGGTTGAGCAGTTCTTC

D gene: -
V gene: TRBV19
clone size: many
J gene: TRBJ2-6
CDR3 protein: CASSIWRGSGANVLTF
CDR3 DNA: TGTGCCAGTAGTATTTGGCGGGGCTCTGGGGCCAACGTCCTGACTTTC

D gene: TRBD2
V gene: TRBV10-3
clone size: medium-sized
J gene: TRBJ2-2
CDR3 protein: CAISPGLAGDLSIGELFF
CDR3 DNA: TGTGCCATCAGTCCCGGACTAGCGGGGGACCTATCGATCGGGGAGCTGTTTTTT

D gene: -
V gene: TRBV20-1
clone size: many
J gene: TRBJ1-1
CDR3 protein: CSARVNTEAFF
CDR3 DNA: TGCAGTGCTCGGGTAAACACTGAAGCTTTCTTT

D gene: TRBD1
V gene: TRBV6-4
clone size: many
J gene: TRBJ2-1
CDR3 protein: CASSERGRWSYNEQFF
CDR3 DNA: TGTGCCAGCAGTGAGAGGGGGCGATGGTCCTACAATGAGCAGTTCTTC

D gene: TRBD2
V gene: TRBV5-1
clone size: many
J gene: TRBJ2-7
CDR3 protein: CASSLAGTSGRGDYEQYF
CDR3 DNA: TGCGCCAGCAGTCTGGCCGGGACTAGCGGGAGAGGGGATTACGAGCAGTACTTC

D gene: -
V gene: TRBV27
clone size: many
J gene: TRBJ2-7
CDR3 protein: CASSLDPIGRRYEQYF
CDR3 DNA: TGTGCCAGCAGTTTAGACCCCATAGGGAGACGCTACGAGCAGTACTTC

D gene: -
V gene: TRBV7-9
clone size: many
J gene: TRBJ1-5
CDR3 protein: CASTMTGTGRDNQPQHF
CDR3 DNA: TGTGCCAGCACTATGACAGGCACAGGGAGGGACAATCAGCCCCAGCATTTT

D gene: TRBD1
V gene: TRBV19
clone size: many
J gene: TRBJ2-3
CDR3 protein: CATTTGGWADTQYF
CDR3 DNA: TGTGCCACCACAACAGGGGGCTGGGCAGATACGCAGTATTTT

D gene: TRBD2
V gene: TRBV29-1
clone size: many
J gene: TRBJ2-7
CDR3 protein: CSVVTSGPYEQYF
CDR3 DNA: TGCAGCGTTGTCACTAGCGGTCCCTACGAGCAGTACTTC

D gene: TRBD2
V gene: TRBV2
clone size: many
J gene: TRBJ2-2
CDR3 protein: CASSEQLAGAAGELFF
CDR3 DNA: TGTGCCAGCAGTGAACAACTAGCGGGAGCAGCCGGGGAGCTGTTTTTT

D gene: TRBD2
V gene: TRBV19
clone size: many
J gene: TRBJ2-1
CDR3 protein: CASSILTSGGANEQFF
CDR3 DNA: TGTGCCAGTAGTATTTTAACTAGCGGGGGAGCTAATGAGCAGTTCTTC

D gene: TRBD2
V gene: TRBV4-1
clone size: many
J gene: TRBJ2-5
CDR3 protein: CASSQVSGRAWETQYF
CDR3 DNA: TGCGCCAGCAGCCAAGTTAGCGGGAGGGCTTGGGAGACCCAGTACTTC

D gene: TRBD1
V gene: TRBV7-8
clone size: many
J gene: TRBJ1-5
CDR3 protein: CASSGSGGGQPQHF
CDR3 DNA: TGTGCCAGCAGCGGATCAGGGGGCGGGCAGCCCCAGCATTTT

D gene: TRBD2
V gene: TRBV9
clone size: many
J gene: TRBJ2-3
CDR3 protein: CASSASGRGDTQYF
CDR3 DNA: TGTGCCAGCAGCGCTAGCGGGAGGGGCGATACGCAGTATTTT

D gene: -
V gene: TRBV11-2
clone size: many
J gene: TRBJ1-1
CDR3 protein: CASSGTGVSEAFF
CDR3 DNA: TGTGCCAGCAGCGGGACGGGGGTCTCGGAAGCTTTCTTT

D gene: -
V gene: TRBV27
clone size: many
J gene: TRBJ1-2
CDR3 protein: CASSLRQDGLSGYTF
CDR3 DNA: TGTGCCAGCAGTTTAAGACAGGACGGACTTAGTGGCTACACCTTC

D gene: TRBD2
V gene: TRBV6-1
clone size: many
J gene: TRBJ2-1
CDR3 protein: CATRVRERTSDEQFF
CDR3 DNA: TGTGCCACCCGGGTGAGGGAAAGGACTAGCGATGAGCAGTTCTTC

D gene: TRBD1
V gene: TRBV6-1
clone size: many
J gene: TRBJ1-4
CDR3 protein: CASSIHRGQWGKLFF
CDR3 DNA: TGTGCCAGCAGTATCCACAGGGGACAATGGGGAAAACTGTTTTTT

D gene: -
V gene: TRBV7-9
clone size: -
J gene: TRBJ2-1
CDR3 protein: CASSLGSFNEQFF
CDR3 DNA: TGTGCCAGCAGCTTAGGGAGCTTCAATGAGCAGTTCTTC

D gene: -
V gene: TRBV30
clone size: many
J gene: TRBJ1-6
CDR3 protein: CAWSRQAANSPLHF
CDR3 DNA: TGTGCCTGGAGTCGACAGGCCGCTAATTCACCCCTCCACTTT

D gene: TRBD2
V gene: TRBV27
clone size: -
J gene: TRBJ2-5
CDR3 protein: CASSFGTSGGRETQYF
CDR3 DNA: TGTGCCAGCAGTTTCGGGACTAGCGGGGGGAGGGAGACCCAGTACTTC

D gene: TRBD2
V gene: TRBV7-2
clone size: many
J gene: TRBJ2-3
CDR3 protein: CASSRGVAVRTDTQYF
CDR3 DNA: TGTGCCAGCAGCCGGGGGGTAGCGGTTCGTACAGATACGCAGTATTTT

D gene: -
V gene: TRBV7-9
clone size: many
J gene: TRBJ2-7
CDR3 protein: CASSSDWRGGAYEQYF
CDR3 DNA: TGTGCCAGCAGCTCGGATTGGAGGGGGGGCGCCTACGAGCAGTACTTC

D gene: TRBD2
V gene: TRBV10-1
clone size: medium-sized
J gene: TRBJ2-2
CDR3 protein: CASSEGLAGWMNTGELFF
CDR3 DNA: TGCGCCAGCAGTGAGGGACTAGCGGGGTGGATGAACACCGGGGAGCTGTTTTTT

D gene: TRBD2
V gene: TRBV7-2
clone size: many
J gene: TRBJ2-5
CDR3 protein: CASSFRATSGGRETQYF
CDR3 DNA: TGTGCCAGCAGCTTTAGGGCGACTAGCGGGGGGAGGGAGACCCAGTACTTC